The next 32 T cell receptor beta chains were all read from a single sample in a study of blood T cell repertoires in COVID-19. Here immunoSEQ multiplex PCR was the method, and the copy in TCRdb shows in-frame clones only, minus some. The repertoire consists of 200,000 to 300,000 clones, with about 85% occurring once and the leading ten covering 3%. The sequenced material came from peripheral blood. The receptors were sampled from a man aged 18 to 29 with active or convalescent COVID-19.

This chain uses TRBV11-3 with TRBJ1-1; D is ambiguous. Germline V lookup: CDR1 SGHNT, CDR2 YENEEA. The V end was cut by 0 bases, the J end by 1 base, with 9 bases between. The CDR3 covers 15 residues. CDR3 amino acids: CASSLEEGRNTEAFF. The CDR3 region has the DNA TGTGCCAGCAGCTTAGAGGAGGGAAGGAACACTGAAGCTTTCTTT.

The rearrangement links TRBV18 to TRBJ2-2, with D maybe TRBD1 (5 bases). Trimming removed 2 bases from V and 6 bases from J, with 7 bases in between. Germline loops: CDR1 KGHSH, CDR2 LQKENI. This CDR3 has 13 amino acids. Written as DNA, the CDR3 is TGTGCCAGCTCACCAAAGACAGCCGGGGAGCTGTTTTTT. This sequence encodes CASSPKTAGELFF.

This sequence joins TRBV5-6 and TRBJ1-5; TRBD1 matches 7 bases. The CDR3 spans 13 residues. Trimming cost V 1 base and J 6 bases; bases outside gene matches: 1. Per germline, CDR1 SGHDT and CDR2 YYEEEE. The CDR3 DNA reads as TGTGCCAGCAGCTTGTACAGGGGTCAGCCCCAGCATTTT. As protein: CASSLYRGQPQHF. Variable domain in full (rest from reference TRBV5-6 and TRBJ1-5): DAGVTQSPTHLIKTRGQQVTLRCSPKSGHDTVSWYQQALGQGPQFIFQYYEEEERQRGNFPDRFSGHQFPNYSSELNVNALLLGDSALYLCASSLYRGQPQHFGDGTRLSIL.

V is TRBV19 and J is TRBJ1-1; D unresolved. Germline V lookup: CDR1 LNHDA, CDR2 SQIVND (reference sequence). This CDR3 spans 12 amino acids. Trimming pared 8 bases from V and 4 bases from J, leaving 11 bases between. CDR3 region: CASGQVGTEAFF. The CDR3 DNA reads TGTGCCAGTGGCCAGGTGGGCACTGAAGCTTTCTTT.

J is TRBJ1-5 and V is TRBV7-8, with 11 bases identical to TRBD1. CDR3 length: 15 residues. V dropped 4 bases and J dropped 8; count of bases not matched to a gene: 7. Germline CDR1 reads SGHVS; CDR2 reads FQNEAQ. The chain's CDR3 is CASSWTGGEGEPQHF. DNA of the CDR3: TGTGCCAGCAGCTGGACAGGGGGCGAAGGGGAGCCCCAGCATTTT.

This sequence joins TRBV25-1 and TRBJ1-1; D is possibly TRBD1 (6 bases). Deletions cut 11 bases from V and 0 bases from J, with 22 bases between. The CDR3 has 16 residues. CDR1 and CDR2 from the germline V gene are MGHDK and SYGVNS. As DNA, the CDR3 is TGTGCCCTTCTCTTTCGAAGGGGGAGTATGAACACTGAAGCTTTCTTT. It yields the protein CALLFRRGSMNTEAFF.

V usage is TRBV28 and J usage is TRBJ2-1; D possibly corresponds to TRBD1 (5 bases). Trimming left V 6 bases short and J 3 bases short, with 9 bases between. CDR1 and CDR2 (germline): MDHEN, SYDVKM. The CDR3 spans 13 residues. CDR3: CASRIRDYNEQFF. As DNA, the CDR3 is TGTGCCAGCAGAATCAGGGACTACAATGAGCAGTTCTTC.

The gene calls are TRBV5-1 and TRBJ1-1; TRBD1 matches 11 bases. Germline CDR1 SGHRS, CDR2 YFSETQ. J lost 4 bases, V lost 4 bases, and 6 bases had no gene match. This CDR3 is 15 amino acids long. CDR3 DNA sequence: TGCGCCAGCAGCACTGGACAGGGGGCAGCCACTGAAGCTTTCTTT. Its protein product is CASSTGQGAATEAFF.

This clone was counted once. V and J are TRBV28 and TRBJ1-2; a weak D match, TRBD1 (6 bases). Germline V gene lookup returns CDR1 MDHEN and CDR2 SYDVKM. The CDR3 sequence is 14 residues long. Trimming removed 0 bases from V and 5 bases from J, with 10 bases in between. CDR3 in amino acids: CASSLWGAGYGYTF. CDR3 sequence (DNA): TGTGCCAGCAGTTTATGGGGGGCCGGGTATGGCTACACCTTC.

In this sample, this clone turned up once. The chain recombines TRBV4-3 with TRBJ2-1; 7 bases match TRBD2. This CDR3 has 17 amino acids. The V gene's germline CDR1 is LGHNA and CDR2 YSLEER. Trimming removed 3 bases from V and 0 bases from J; junction bases left unmatched: 8. The CDR3, as DNA: TGCGCCAGCAGCCAGGCTAGCGGTCCGAGCTCCTACAATGAGCAGTTCTTC. This codes for CASSQASGPSSYNEQFF.

The chain joins TRBV4-3 to TRBJ1-2, with 8 bases fitting TRBD1. The CDR3 is 14 amino acids. With V trimmed by 1 base and J by 4 bases, 2 bases remained unmatched. Germline V lookup: CDR1 LGHNA, CDR2 YSLEER. CDR3 residues: CASSQGDRGYGYTF. The CDR3, as DNA: TGCGCCAGCAGCCAAGGAGACAGGGGCTATGGCTACACCTTC.

V usage is TRBV7-2 and J usage is TRBJ1-2; D uncertain. The V and J ends lost 4 bases and 6 bases respectively, with 12 bases between them. The V gene's germline CDR1 is SGHTA and CDR2 FQGNSA. This CDR3 spans 13 amino acids. CDR3 DNA sequence: TGTGCCAGCAGCTCAACGAGGGATAATGGCTACACCTTC. This sequence encodes CASSSTRDNGYTF.

This chain links TRBV18 with TRBJ1-1, with 10 bases matching TRBD1. The germline CDR1 and CDR2 sequences are KGHSH and LQKENI. The CDR3 spans 16 residues. With V trimmed by 4 bases and J by 6 bases, 11 bases remained unmatched. The CDR3 bases are TGTGCCAGCTCACGCGAGACAGGGGGCCTGCGGTCTGAAGCTTTCTTT. Translating it yields CASSRETGGLRSEAFF.

Only a few counts were recorded for this clone. The V call is TRBV7-8, the J call TRBJ2-5; tentative D call: TRBD2 (6 bases). V shed 2 bases and J shed 4 bases, with 17 bases lying between them. CDR3 length: 16 residues. Germline CDR1 reads SGHVS; CDR2 reads FQNEAQ. The CDR3 region is CASSLRRGLSGETQYF. Here the CDR3 DNA reads TGTGCCAGCAGCTTACGGAGGGGTCTCTCGGGAGAGACCCAGTACTTC.

V gene TRBV6-9 combines with J gene TRBJ2-1; 11 bases match TRBD2. The trim removed 10 bases at V and 8 bases at J, leaving 25 bases unmatched. The V gene's germline CDR1 is MNHGY and CDR2 SVAAGI. The CDR3 runs 19 residues. The CDR3 here is CAITGGGANSGRAEDEQFF. The CDR3 DNA reads as TGTGCCATCACGGGGGGGGGCGCGAATAGCGGGAGGGCCGAAGATGAGCAGTTCTTC.

The chain recombines TRBV11-1 with TRBJ1-1; no firm D call. The V gene's germline CDR1 is SGHAT and CDR2 FQDESV (reference sequence). V lost 7 bases to trimming and J lost 8 bases, with 17 bases between them. The CDR3 sequence is 13 residues long. The CDR3 spells CASKPSVTREAFF. The CDR3, as DNA: TGTGCCAGCAAGCCCTCCGTGACACGGGAAGCTTTCTTT.

CDR3 residues: CASSLGLAGVYETQYF. CDR3 DNA sequence: TGTGCCAGCAGCTTAGGGCTAGCGGGAGTATACGAGACCCAGTACTTC. The chain recombines TRBV7-3 with TRBJ2-5, with 10 bases lining up with TRBD2. The V gene end was trimmed by 2 bases and the J gene end by 5 bases; junction bases not matched to a gene: 8. The CDR3 consists of 16 residues. CDR1 is SGHTA, CDR2 FQGTGA, per germline.

The J gene is TRBJ2-5, the V gene TRBV5-6, with TRBD1 matching over 8 bases. The V segment lost 6 bases and the J segment 1 base; nucleotides outside the gene matches: 5. The germline V gene encodes CDR1 SGHDT and CDR2 YYEEEE. The CDR3 covers 14 residues. CDR3 sequence reads: CASTVGTGQETQYF. The CDR3 nucleotides read TGTGCCAGCACTGTAGGGACAGGCCAAGAGACCCAGTACTTC.

The V call is TRBV2, the J call TRBJ2-1; 8 bases fit TRBD2. The CDR3 runs to 16 residues. Losses at the gene ends were 3 bases for V and 4 bases for J; bases not matched to a gene: 8. Germline lookup yields CDR1 SNHLY and CDR2 FYNNEI. The DNA of the CDR3 is TGTGCCAGCAGTGAGTCGGGGGGGACAACATACAATGAGCAGTTCTTC. This translates into CASSESGGTTYNEQFF.

This clone is a singleton in its sample. The V and J genes are TRBV16 and TRBJ2-1, with 9 bases lining up with TRBD2. Germline values: CDR1 KGHSY, CDR2 FQNENV. The CDR3 length is 14 residues. Trimming removed 4 bases from V and 6 bases from J; junction bases left unmatched: 4. For the CDR3, the DNA is TGTGCCAGCAGCCTAGGGACTAGCTTCAATGAGCAGTTCTTC. This codes for CASSLGTSFNEQFF.

The chain joins TRBV30 to TRBJ1-5; possible D gene TRBD1, 6 bases. V was pared by 5 bases and J by 4 bases, with 12 bases between. Germline assignment: CDR1 GTSNPN and CDR2 SVGIG (reference sequence). This CDR3 spans 13 amino acids. The CDR3 here is CAWRQDGNQPQHF. For the CDR3, the DNA is TGTGCCTGGCGACAGGATGGGAATCAGCCCCAGCATTTT.

This clone was detected a few times. The rearrangement links TRBV6-6 to TRBJ2-7, with 10 bases identical to TRBD2. The V and J ends lost 4 bases and 3 bases, in that order; junction bases with no gene match: 0. The CDR3 runs 13 residues. From germline, CDR1 is MNHNY and CDR2 SVGAGI (reference sequence). As DNA, the CDR3 is TGTGCCAGCAGTTGGACTAGCGGCTACGAGCAGTACTTC. This translates into CASSWTSGYEQYF.

The chain is built from TRBV4-3 and TRBJ2-7; tentative D call: TRBD1 (6 bases). V lost 0 bases to trimming and J lost 6 bases, with 18 bases between them. Per germline, CDR1 LGHNA and CDR2 YSLEER. The length of the CDR3 is 16 residues. The chain's CDR3 is CASSQDTGRLVLEQYF. The CDR3 DNA sequence: TGCGCCAGCAGCCAAGATACAGGGCGGTTGGTCCTCGAGCAGTACTTC.

This chain links TRBV24-1 with TRBJ2-2, with D maybe TRBD2 (5 bases). There are 14 residues in the CDR3. Deletions cut 6 bases from V and 6 bases from J, with 13 bases between. Germline CDR1 KGHDR, CDR2 SFDVKD. CDR3 nucleotides: TGTGCCACCAGTCCCCTTGGCGGGCCCGGGGAGCTGTTTTTT. Protein sequence: CATSPLGGPGELFF.

The chain uses TRBV20-1 and TRBJ2-1, with 7 bases matching TRBD2. Losses at the gene ends were 3 bases for V and 6 bases for J; bases not matched to a gene: 8. The CDR3 has 14 amino acids. The germline CDR1 and CDR2 sequences are DFQATT and SNEGSKA (reference sequence). CDR3 in DNA: TGCAGTGCTAGTCCGGCGGGGGAAAGCAATGAGCAGTTCTTC. It translates to CSASPAGESNEQFF.

CDR3: CASRPAGNSPLHF. CDR3 DNA sequence: TGTGCCAGTCGACCAGCGGGGAATTCACCCCTCCACTTT. This chain connects TRBV6-5 to TRBJ1-6; D gene ambiguous. Per germline, CDR1 MNHEY and CDR2 SVGAGI. V lost 9 bases and J 7 bases, leaving 13 bases between the germline ends. The CDR3 consists of 13 residues.

V gene TRBV9 combines with J gene TRBJ2-7, with 11 bases that match TRBD2. Germline-derived CDR1 and CDR2 are SGDLS and YYNGEE. The length of the CDR3 is 14 residues. V was pared by 4 bases and J by 3 bases, with 3 bases of the junction left unmatched. CDR3 DNA sequence: TGTGCCAGCAGCCCGGGACTAGCGGACTACGAGCAGTACTTC. This sequence encodes CASSPGLADYEQYF.

This chain connects TRBV9 to TRBJ2-1, with 8 positions matching TRBD1. V lost 3 bases, J lost 4 bases, and 3 bases stayed unmatched. This CDR3 is 14 amino acids long. CDR1 and CDR2 from the germline V gene are SGDLS and YYNGEE. The CDR3 bases are TGTGCCAGCAGCGGACAGGGGTCATACAATGAGCAGTTCTTC. Translating gives CASSGQGSYNEQFF.

This clone was observed a few times. This chain uses TRBV2 with TRBJ2-5; D is unclear. Germline V gene data show CDR1 as SNHLY and CDR2 as FYNNEI. Trimming removed 4 bases from V and 5 bases from J, with 8 bases in between. This CDR3 has 12 residues. As DNA, the CDR3 is TGTGCCAGCAGTGTTGGAGCGGAGACCCAGTACTTC. Translation: CASSVGAETQYF. Full variable domain (missing parts from reference TRBV2 and TRBJ2-5): EPEVTQTPSHQVTQMGQEVILRCVPISNHLYFYWYRQILGQKVEFLVSFYNNEISEKSEIFDDQFSVERPDGSNFTLKIRSTKLEDSAMYFCASSVGAETQYFGPGTRLLVL.

This clone occurred a few times. The chain links TRBV30 to TRBJ1-3; D is undetermined. V was cut by 3 bases and J by 4 bases, with 7 bases left in between. The germline V gene has CDR1 GTSNPN and CDR2 SVGIG (reference sequence). CDR3 size: 12 residues. Here the CDR3 reads CAWSSTGNTIYF. CDR3 in DNA: TGTGCCTGGAGCTCGACAGGAAACACCATATATTTT.

This chain links TRBV6-2 or TRBV6-3 with TRBJ1-2; D remains unclear. V lost 2 bases to trimming and J lost 8 bases, with 18 bases between them. Looked up from germline, CDR1 is MNHEY and CDR2 is SVGEGT. CDR3 length: 15 amino acids. The CDR3: CASSYLSEPYRGYTF. CDR3 sequence (DNA): TGTGCCAGCAGTTACCTATCTGAGCCGTATCGGGGCTACACCTTC.

V is TRBV30 and J is TRBJ1-3, with TRBD1 as a possible D gene (5 bases). Between the trimmed V and J ends, which lost 0 bases and 7 bases, there was a span of 16 bases. The CDR3 sequence is 15 residues long. Germline V gives CDR1 GTSNPN, CDR2 SVGIG (reference sequence). CDR3 protein: CAWSVGGPGGNTIYF. CDR3 DNA: TGTGCCTGGAGTGTGGGGGGTCCAGGTGGTAACACCATATATTTT.